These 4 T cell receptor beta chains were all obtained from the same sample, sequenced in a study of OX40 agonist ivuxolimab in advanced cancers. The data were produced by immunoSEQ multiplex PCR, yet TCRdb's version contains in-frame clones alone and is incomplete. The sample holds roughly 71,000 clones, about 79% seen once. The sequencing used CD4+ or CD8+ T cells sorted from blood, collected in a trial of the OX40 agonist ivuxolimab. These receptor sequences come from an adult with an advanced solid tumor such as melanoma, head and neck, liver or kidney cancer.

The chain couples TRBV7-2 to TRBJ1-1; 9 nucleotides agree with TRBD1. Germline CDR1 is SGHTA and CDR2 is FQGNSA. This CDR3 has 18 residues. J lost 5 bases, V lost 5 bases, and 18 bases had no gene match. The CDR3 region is CASSLLGQGHRGVTEAFF. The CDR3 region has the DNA TGTGCCAGCAGCCTACTGGGACAGGGTCATAGGGGTGTTACTGAAGCTTTCTTT.

DNA of the CDR3: TGTGCCACCCTACGAATTCTTGGAGCCCAAGAGACCCAGTACTTC. Translating gives CATLRILGAQETQYF. This sequence joins TRBV10-3 and TRBJ2-5; D remains ambiguous. The V gene's germline CDR1 is ENHRY and CDR2 SYGVKD. Trimming pared 10 bases from V and 1 base from J, leaving 19 bases between. The CDR3 length is 15 residues.

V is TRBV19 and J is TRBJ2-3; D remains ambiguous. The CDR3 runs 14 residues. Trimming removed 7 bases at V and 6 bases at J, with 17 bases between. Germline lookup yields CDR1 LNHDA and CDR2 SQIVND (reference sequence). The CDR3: CASKVGIVQDTQYF. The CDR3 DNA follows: TGTGCCAGTAAGGTGGGGATAGTACAGGATACGCAGTATTTT.

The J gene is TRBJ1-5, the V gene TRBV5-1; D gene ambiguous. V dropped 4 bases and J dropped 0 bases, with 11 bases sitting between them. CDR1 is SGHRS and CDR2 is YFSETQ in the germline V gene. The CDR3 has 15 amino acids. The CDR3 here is CASSPDGYSNQPQHF. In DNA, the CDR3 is TGCGCCAGCAGCCCGGACGGGTATAGCAATCAGCCCCAGCATTTT. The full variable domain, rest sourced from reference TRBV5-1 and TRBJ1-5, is KAGVTQTPRYLIKTRGQQVTLSCSPISGHRSVSWYQQTPGQGLQFLFEYFSETQRNKGNFPGRFSGRQFSNSRSEMNVSTLELGDSALYLCASSPDGYSNQPQHFGDGTRLSIL.